These 5 T cell receptor beta chains originate from one sample sequenced in a study of blood T cell repertoires in COVID-19. The repertoire was sequenced with immunoSEQ multiplex PCR; TCRdb's copy has only in-frame clones and lacks some. The sample includes about 150,000 clones, approximately 80% of them seen just once. The sample taken for sequencing was peripheral blood. Receptors were obtained from a woman in her sixties with acute or convalescent COVID-19.

The V gene is TRBV10-2, the J gene TRBJ1-1; 12 bases line up with TRBD1. Germline CDR1 is WSHSY and CDR2 is SAAADI. V was clipped by 7 bases and J by 0 bases; unmatched bases: 9. There are 17 residues in the CDR3. This chain's CDR3 is CASTFGTGGEVNTEAFF. For the CDR3, the DNA is TGCGCCAGCACTTTCGGGACAGGGGGCGAGGTGAACACTGAAGCTTTCTTT.

The chain couples TRBV2 to TRBJ1-1; 7 nucleotides match TRBD1. This CDR3 is 14 amino acids long. The germline CDR1 and CDR2 sequences are SNHLY and FYNNEI. J was trimmed by 2 bases and V by 4 bases; bases with no gene match: 4. The chain's CDR3 is CASSGQGRNTEAFF. For the CDR3, the DNA is TGTGCCAGCAGTGGACAGGGACGAAACACTGAAGCTTTCTTT.

CDR3 protein: CAWSGQRDSPLHF. CDR3 DNA sequence: TGTGCCTGGAGTGGCCAGAGGGATTCACCCCTCCACTTT. This chain joins TRBV30 and TRBJ1-6; no reliable D call. V lost 1 base and J 8 bases, leaving 9 bases between the germline ends. Germline CDR1 is GTSNPN and CDR2 is SVGIG (reference sequence). The CDR3 length is 13 residues.

This clone has a single count. The genes are TRBV9 and TRBJ2-3, with D maybe TRBD1 (5 bases). CDR1 and CDR2 from the germline V gene are SGDLS and YYNGEE. The CDR3 consists of 16 residues. Trimming shortened V by 4 bases and J by 2 bases, and 17 bases separated the two germline ends. This chain's CDR3 is CASSITDSRATDTQYF. The CDR3 DNA is TGTGCCAGCAGCATAACTGACAGCCGAGCCACAGATACGCAGTATTTT.

The gene calls are TRBV28 and TRBJ1-4; TRBD1 aligns across 9 bases. V trimming: 4 bases; J trimming: 10 bases; junction bases outside the gene matches: 7. Germline V gene lookup returns CDR1 MDHEN and CDR2 SYDVKM. The CDR3 covers 14 residues. DNA for the CDR3: TGTGCCAGCAGTTCCGGACAGGGGTCGGGAAAACTGTTTTTT. Protein: CASSSGQGSGKLFF.